This passage covers 5 T cell receptor beta chains from one sample sequenced in a study of OX40 agonist ivuxolimab in advanced cancers. Sequencing used immunoSEQ multiplex PCR; TCRdb keeps in-frame clones, though not all of them. Altogether 43,000 or so clones are present, about nine tenths being singletons, with the ten largest covering 1.1%. Sequencing used CD4+ or CD8+ T cells sorted from blood, obtained in a trial of the OX40 agonist ivuxolimab. These receptors were taken from an adult with an advanced solid tumor such as melanoma, head and neck, liver or kidney cancer.

CDR3 protein: CASSGKTGGREKLFF. The DNA for the CDR3 is TGTGCCAGCAGCGGAAAGACAGGGGGTAGAGAAAAACTGTTTTTT. The chain links TRBV21-1 to TRBJ1-4; no DNA check was done on the table's D call, TRBD1. TRBV21-1 counts as a pseudogene. The CDR3 runs to 15 residues.

The chain couples TRBV7-2 to TRBJ2-3; D not resolved. Germline-derived CDR1 and CDR2 are SGHTA and FQGNSA. V was clipped by 1 base and J by 8 bases, with 16 bases between them. The CDR3 has 15 residues. The CDR3 loop is CASSLGVALQRTQYF. CDR3 nucleotide sequence: TGTGCCAGCAGCTTAGGGGTAGCTCTTCAGCGTACGCAGTATTTT.

The genes are TRBV4-2 and TRBJ2-5; D gene unclear. CDR3 length: 13 residues. Germline V lookup: CDR1 LGHNA, CDR2 YNFKEQ. V lost 1 base, J lost 1 base, and 4 bases lay in between. In nucleotides, the CDR3 is TGTGCCAGCAGCCAAGTTGGCCAAGAGACCCAGTACTTC. It is translated as CASSQVGQETQYF.

J is TRBJ2-7 and V is TRBV7-2, with 11 bases matching TRBD2. Germline V gene data show CDR1 as SGHTA and CDR2 as FQGNSA. The CDR3 is 17 amino acids. V dropped 1 base and J dropped 4; count of bases not matched to a gene: 9. CDR3 loop: CASSLGVVAGGKYEQYF. The DNA for the CDR3 is TGTGCCAGCAGCTTAGGAGTGGTAGCGGGAGGGAAGTACGAGCAGTACTTC. The full variable domain, completed using reference TRBV7-2 and TRBJ2-7, is GAGVSQSPSNKVTEKGKDVELRCDPISGHTALYWYRQSLGQGLEFLIYFQGNSAPDKSGLPSDRFSAERTGGSVSTLTIQRTQQEDSAVYLCASSLGVVAGGKYEQYFGPGTRLTVT.

The chain carries TRBV5-8 and TRBJ2-3; 7 bases line up with TRBD1. Germline trimming cut 2 bases from V and 2 bases from J; bases unmatched to any gene: 5. CDR1 and CDR2 from the germline V gene are SGHTS and YDEGEE. The CDR3 is made up of 15 amino acids. The CDR3 region has the DNA TGTGCCAGCAGCTTCAGGGGGATCTCCACAGATACGCAGTATTTT. As protein: CASSFRGISTDTQYF.